Listed below are T cell receptor beta chains from one sample, sequenced in a study of blood T cells in healthy people across ages. MiXCR was run by TCRdb on the 5' RACE reads, yielding one entry per CDR3 protein. The data hold under 2,000,000 distinct CDR3 sequences, with roughly 52% observed a single time. Material: blood. Receptors were obtained from a woman in her forties in good health. Both conserved end residues are part of each CDR3. A D gene is named only where the DNA matches it firmly. The size field is filled for only some rows; it gives once, few, many or a size class.

. | . | TRBJ1-4 | TRBV27 | CASSFAGRATNEKLFF | TGTGCCAGCAGTTTTGCAGGGAGGGCAACTAATGAAAAACTGTTTTTT
. | . | TRBJ2-7 | TRBV11-2 | CASSLPGVAVISYEQYF | TGTGCCAGCAGCCTACCGGGGGTAGCGGTTATATCCTACGAGCAGTACTTC
TRBD1 | few | TRBJ2-7 | TRBV6-1 | CASTYGDRAPEQYF | TGTGCCAGCACATACGGGGACAGGGCTCCTGAGCAGTACTTC
TRBD1 | . | TRBJ1-2 | TRBV28 | CASSLGPDTGGYYGYTF | TGTGCCAGCAGTTTAGGTCCTGATACAGGGGGCTACTATGGCTACACCTTC
. | . | TRBJ2-5 | TRBV7-9 | CASMQGREETQYF | TGTGCCAGCATGCAGGGGAGGGAAGAGACCCAGTACTTC
. | . | TRBJ1-2 | TRBV29-1 | CSGPGVVYGYTF | TGCAGCGGTCCAGGGGTAGTCTATGGCTACACCTTC
. | . | TRBJ2-7 | TRBV21-1 | CAIPNRRVQGRHEQYF | TGTGCCATCCCAAACCGCCGTGTACAGGGAAGGCACGAGCAGTACTTC
. | . | TRBJ1-1 | TRBV5-4 | CASSSPVVNTEAFF | TGTGCCAGCAGCTCCCCGGTCGTGAACACTGAAGCTTTCTTT
. | once | TRBJ1-6 | TRBV7-9 | CASSYRRTARTDNSPLHF | TGTGCCAGCAGCTACCGAAGGACTGCAAGGACGGACAATTCACCCCTCCACTTT
TRBD1 | . | TRBJ1-2 | TRBV6-1 | CASSEYRGQDYGYTF | TGTGCCAGCAGTGAATACAGGGGGCAGGACTATGGCTACACCTTC